These 13 T cell receptor beta chains were sequenced from one sample in a study of T cells in Graves' hyperthyroidism and ophthalmopathy. Regions amplified from RNA transcripts were the TCR beta CDR3 regions. First-round RT-PCR targeting the TCR CDR3 was performed with the HTBI primer set. TCRdb re-analysed the multiplex PCR reads in MiXCR, keeping a single row per CDR3 protein. The data contain approximately 620,000 distinct CDR3 sequences, 16% of them seen just once; the ten biggest clones take up around 3.5%. Sequencing input: blood. The receptors were gathered from a woman in her forties with Graves' ophthalmopathy.

This clonotype was detected a few times. This chain uses TRBV27 with TRBJ1-5; 7 bases align to TRBD1. Germline V gene sequence: CDR1 MNHEY, CDR2 SMNVEV (reference sequence). Unmatched junction bases numbered 5, after V lost 6 bases and J lost 0 bases. The length of the CDR3 is 15 residues. CDR3 DNA: TGTGCCAGCAGCTCGACAGGGCATAGCAATCAGCCCCAGCATTTT. This translates into CASSSTGHSNQPQHF.

The chain is built from TRBV6-1 and TRBJ2-2; 9 bases are shared with TRBD1. The germline gives CDR1 MNHNS, CDR2 SASEGT. The CDR3 runs to 16 residues. Losses at the gene ends were 7 bases for V and 0 bases for J; bases not matched to a gene: 6. The CDR3 DNA reads TGTGCCAGCATGTGGTGGGACAGGGCGAACACCGGGGAGCTGTTTTTT. This translates into CASMWWDRANTGELFF.

This chain joins TRBV7-2 and TRBJ1-6; 7 positions agree with TRBD1. CDR3 size: 14 residues. The V gene's germline CDR1 is SGHTA and CDR2 FQGNSA. V trimming: 3 bases; J trimming: 9 bases; junction bases outside the gene matches: 5. The CDR3 bases are TGTGCCAGCAGCTTGGGACAGTGGGGTTCACCCCTCCACTTT. Translation: CASSLGQWGSPLHF.

This clonotype was detected a few times. The rearrangement uses TRBV6-1 and TRBJ1-4, with D possibly matching TRBD1 (6 bases). V was pared by 6 bases and J by 8 bases, with 16 bases between. CDR3 size: 14 residues. The germline CDR1 and CDR2 sequences are MNHNS and SASEGT. CDR3: CASRRQALNEKLFF. DNA of the CDR3: TGTGCCAGCAGAAGACAGGCCCTCAACGAAAAACTGTTTTTT.

This clonotype appeared many times. The chain uses TRBV11-3 and TRBJ2-1; 14 bases agree with TRBD2. CDR1 is SGHNT, CDR2 YENEEA, per germline. The length of the CDR3 is 17 residues. The junction had 6 bases not matched to a gene; V was cut back by 1 base and J by 7 bases. CDR3 sequence: CASSLGGTSGSKNEQFF. DNA for the CDR3: TGTGCCAGCAGCTTAGGTGGGACTAGCGGGAGTAAAAATGAGCAGTTCTTC.

In this sample, this clonotype turned up many times. This chain uses TRBV18 with TRBJ1-1; TRBD1 agrees at 10 bases. This CDR3 is built from 15 residues. Germline loops: CDR1 KGHSH, CDR2 LQKENI. Unmatched junction bases numbered 6, after V lost 3 bases and J lost 5 bases. In DNA form, the CDR3 reads TGTGCCAGCTCACCGACAGGGGGCGCGGGGACTGAAGCTTTCTTT. Amino acids: CASSPTGGAGTEAFF.

V usage is TRBV5-1 and J usage is TRBJ2-1, with 9 bases lining up with TRBD2. The germline CDR1 and CDR2 sequences are SGHRS and YFSETQ. V lost 0 bases to trimming and J lost 1 base; unmatched junction nucleotides: 8. CDR3 size: 18 residues. CDR3 region: CASSLVQSSGTSYNEQFF. For the CDR3, the DNA is TGCGCCAGCAGCTTGGTGCAATCTAGCGGGACGTCCTACAATGAGCAGTTCTTC.

This sequence joins TRBV6-1 and TRBJ2-6; tentative D call: TRBD2 (6 bases). The germline V and J ends were trimmed by 11 bases and 2 bases, with 16 bases remaining between them. Germline lookup yields CDR1 MNHNS and CDR2 SASEGT. This CDR3 spans 15 amino acids. The CDR3 reads CAGLSEGAGANVLTF. In nucleotides, the CDR3 is TGTGCCGGCCTGTCGGAGGGCGCTGGGGCCAACGTCCTGACTTTC.

This clonotype was counted at least ten times. The chain couples TRBV3-1 to TRBJ1-1; D gene uncertain. Trimming cost V 2 bases and J 1 base, with 14 bases left between them. The germline V gene encodes CDR1 LGHDT and CDR2 YNNKEL (reference sequence). This CDR3 comprises 16 residues. In DNA form, the CDR3 reads TGTGCCAGCAGCCAATCTCACGGGGTTAAGAACACTGAAGCTTTCTTT. It translates to CASSQSHGVKNTEAFF.

This clonotype came up a few times. The gene calls are TRBV19 and TRBJ1-2; TRBD1 aligns across 9 bases. The ends lost 4 bases at V and 7 bases at J; junction bases unmatched: 7. The CDR3 is 14 amino acids. CDR1 is LNHDA and CDR2 is SQIVND in the germline V gene (reference sequence). CDR3 in amino acids: CASSKGQGFSGYTF. CDR3 nucleotide sequence: TGTGCCAGTAGTAAGGGACAGGGCTTTTCTGGCTACACCTTC.

V usage is TRBV20-1 and J usage is TRBJ1-1; TRBD1 aligns across 7 bases. Germline loops: CDR1 DFQATT, CDR2 SNEGSKA (reference sequence). V dropped 5 bases and J dropped 5; count of bases not matched to a gene: 8. The length of the CDR3 is 13 residues. The CDR3 DNA sequence: TGCAGTGCTTTAGACAGGGTAAATACTGAAGCTTTCTTT. Amino acid sequence: CSALDRVNTEAFF.

The chain employs TRBV5-5 and TRBJ2-1; 8 bases align to TRBD1. This CDR3 spans 19 amino acids. Germline trimming cut 5 bases from V and 0 bases from J; bases unmatched to any gene: 16. Germline CDR1 SGHKS, CDR2 YYEKEE (reference sequence). CDR3 protein: CASSRGIGTGGSSYNEQFF. The CDR3 bases are TGTGCCAGCAGTCGTGGTATTGGGACAGGAGGGAGCTCCTACAATGAGCAGTTCTTC.

This clonotype was found many times. The rearrangement joins TRBV3-1 to TRBJ2-3; D unclear. With 4 bases removed from V and 4 bases from J, the gap between germline ends came to 12 bases. CDR1 and CDR2 (germline): LGHDT, YNNKEL (reference sequence). The CDR3 length is 14 residues. The CDR3 loop is CASSLVPSADTQYF. In DNA form, the CDR3 reads TGTGCCAGCAGCCTAGTCCCAAGCGCAGATACGCAGTATTTT.